This T cell receptor beta chain originates from a study of cytomegalovirus exposure and HLA in healthy donors. Study background: It was reported in a later analysis that the same platform had been used for the 120 or so validation repertoires as for the roughly 670 first-cohort repertoires. Study findings and constraints: The investigators catalogued 164 TCR beta chains as cytomegalovirus-associated.

CDR3 size: 14 residues. V lost 5 bases and J lost 6; bases outside the gene matches: 9. The germline V gene has CDR1 SEHNR and CDR2 FQNEAQ (reference sequence). Here immunoSEQ multiplex PCR was the method, and the copy in TCRdb shows in-frame clones only, minus some. This table has under 150,000 clones, more than 85% appearing once. A remark on this clone: Its antigen remains unknown.

The sequence was collected from a man aged 18 to 30 in good health and CMV-seropositive. The chain recombines TRBV7-9 with TRBJ1-2, with 7 positions matching TRBD1. Sequenced sample: PBMCs. CDR3 protein: CASSPDRVRHGYTF. The CDR3 DNA sequence: TGTGCCAGCAGCCCCGACAGGGTTCGTCATGGCTACACCTTC.